This TCR beta chain was identified in a study of graft-versus-host responses after intestinal transplantation. The study, taken as a whole, reports: Researchers found peak circulating GvH clone levels linked to early post-transplant HvG declines. Recipient marrow showed GvH clones, some seen first in ileum or blood. Within the allografts of patients who had graft-donor T cell macrochimerism, graft-versus-host to host-versus-graft clonal ratios were high.

In this sample, this clone turned up a few times. The antigen remains undetermined. Profiled with immunoSEQ multiplex PCR; TCRdb holds only in-frame clones, not every one. The sample yields 77,000 or so clones, 80% to 95% seen once. Sequencing used PBMCs, obtained 98 days after intestinal transplantation. The source of this sequence is a human patient who received an intestinal transplant, so some T cells may come from the graft donor.

The CDR3 region has the DNA TGTGCCAGCAGCTTGGGGAGCGGGAGGAACTATGGCTACACCTTC. The encoded protein is CASSLGSGRNYGYTF. The chain has TRBV5-6 and TRBJ1-2; no clear D. Per germline, CDR1 SGHDT and CDR2 YYEEEE. The CDR3 contains 15 residues. With 0 bases removed from V and 2 bases from J, the gap between germline ends came to 11 bases.